One T cell receptor beta chain is described in this entry. The antigen remains unidentified. This entry belongs to a study of CD8 T cells in ankylosing spondylitis. Library preparation for TCR beta used quantitative 5'-RACE with molecular barcodes. TCRdb called the 5' RACE reads again in MiXCR, with one record for every CDR3 protein. The sample comprises about 240,000 distinct CDR3 sequences, around 11% of which are singletons, and less than 7% rests with the top ten. V shed 2 bases, J shed 7 bases, and the junction held 8 bases outside the gene matches. Germline CDR1 is MGHRA and CDR2 is YSYEKL. CDR3 size: 15 residues. Points from the study as a whole: Disease-linked clones were CD8+ and relatively rare in peripheral blood. Seemingly distinctive of ankylosing spondylitis blood was a TCR beta motif formed by eight highly homologous variants.

This sequence was found in a male donor with ankylosing spondylitis or in good health (not recorded which). Sequencing was carried out using blood, either unsorted or a sorted T cell fraction (not recorded which). This chain uses TRBV4-1 with TRBJ2-5; 9 nucleotides line up with TRBD2. The CDR3 nucleotides read TGCGCCAGCAGCCAATCCCTAGCGGGAACGGGGACCCAGTACTTC. This translates into CASSQSLAGTGTQYF.